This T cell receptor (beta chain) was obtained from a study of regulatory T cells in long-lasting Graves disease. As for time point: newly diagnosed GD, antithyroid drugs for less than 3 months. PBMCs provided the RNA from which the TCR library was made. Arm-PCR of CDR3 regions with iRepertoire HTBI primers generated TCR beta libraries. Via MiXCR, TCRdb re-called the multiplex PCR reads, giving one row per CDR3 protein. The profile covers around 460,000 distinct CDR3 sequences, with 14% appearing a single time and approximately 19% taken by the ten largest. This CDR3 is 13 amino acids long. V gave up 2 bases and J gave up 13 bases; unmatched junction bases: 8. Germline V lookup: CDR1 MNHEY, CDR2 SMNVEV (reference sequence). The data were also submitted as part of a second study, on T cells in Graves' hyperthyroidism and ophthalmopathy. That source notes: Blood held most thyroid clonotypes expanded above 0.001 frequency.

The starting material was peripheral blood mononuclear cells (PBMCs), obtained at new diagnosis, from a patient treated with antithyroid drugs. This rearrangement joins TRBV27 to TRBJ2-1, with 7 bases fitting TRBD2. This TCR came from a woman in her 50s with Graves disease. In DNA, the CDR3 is TGTGCCAGCAGTTTACGTGGACTAGGCAACCAGTTCTTC. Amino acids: CASSLRGLGNQFF.